The clone carrying this TCR beta chain has a handful of counts. Its antigen remains unidentified. These data belong to a study of blood T cells in healthy people across ages. Study-wide findings and caveats: More naive CD4+ cells and higher diversity marked long-lived donors relative to aged donors.

Trimming removed 1 base from V and 5 bases from J, with 11 bases in between. The CDR3 spans 13 residues. In germline, CDR1 is SQVTM, CDR2 ANQGSEA. A sample-barcoded 5' primer and a J-beta primer mix were used in a second PCR of about 7 to 12 cycles. TCRdb fed the 5' RACE reads into MiXCR, producing one record per CDR3 protein. Of 2 million or so distinct CDR3 sequences listed, roughly 49% were seen once; the top ten hold less than 2.5%. This sequence was found in a woman aged 40-49 years in good health. Specimen: blood. This rearrangement joins TRBV29-1 to TRBJ1-2; D call uncertain. The CDR3 here is CSVEAIPEYGYTF. The CDR3 coding sequence is TGCAGCGTTGAAGCAATCCCTGAGTATGGCTACACCTTC.